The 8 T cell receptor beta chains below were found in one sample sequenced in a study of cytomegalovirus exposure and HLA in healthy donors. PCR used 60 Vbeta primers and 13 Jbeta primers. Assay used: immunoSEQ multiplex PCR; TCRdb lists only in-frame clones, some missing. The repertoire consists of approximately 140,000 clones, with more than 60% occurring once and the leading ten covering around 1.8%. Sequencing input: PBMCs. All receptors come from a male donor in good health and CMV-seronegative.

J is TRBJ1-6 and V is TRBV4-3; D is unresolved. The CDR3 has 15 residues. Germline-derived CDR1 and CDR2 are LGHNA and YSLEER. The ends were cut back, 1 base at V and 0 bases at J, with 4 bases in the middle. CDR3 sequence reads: CASSQVSSYNSPLHF. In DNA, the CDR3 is TGCGCCAGCAGCCAAGTCTCCTCCTATAATTCACCCCTCCACTTT.

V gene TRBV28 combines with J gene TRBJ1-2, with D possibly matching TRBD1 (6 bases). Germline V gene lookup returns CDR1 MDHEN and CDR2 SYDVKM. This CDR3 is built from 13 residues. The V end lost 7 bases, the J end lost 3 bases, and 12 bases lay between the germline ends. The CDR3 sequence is CASTQTGHYGYTF. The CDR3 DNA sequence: TGTGCCAGCACCCAGACAGGACACTATGGCTACACCTTC.

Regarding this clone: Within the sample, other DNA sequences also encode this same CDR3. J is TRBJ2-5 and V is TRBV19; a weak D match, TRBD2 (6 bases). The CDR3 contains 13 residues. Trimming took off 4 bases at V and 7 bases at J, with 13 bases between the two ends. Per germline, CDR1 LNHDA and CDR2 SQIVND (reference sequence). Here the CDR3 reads CASSSGAWGTQYF. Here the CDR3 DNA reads TGTGCCAGTAGTAGCGGGGCATGGGGGACCCAGTACTTC. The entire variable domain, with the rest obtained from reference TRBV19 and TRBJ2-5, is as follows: DGGITQSPKYLFRKEGQNVTLSCEQNLNHDAMYWYRQDPGQGLRLIYYSQIVNDFQKGDIAEGYSVSREKKESFPLTVTSAQKNPTAFYLCASSSGAWGTQYFGPGTRLLVL.

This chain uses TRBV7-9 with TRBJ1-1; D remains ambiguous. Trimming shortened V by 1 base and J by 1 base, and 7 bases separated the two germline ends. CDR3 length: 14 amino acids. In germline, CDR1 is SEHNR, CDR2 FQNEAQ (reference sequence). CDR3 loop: CASSLVAGNTEAFF. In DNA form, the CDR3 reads TGTGCCAGCAGCTTAGTAGCCGGGAACACTGAAGCTTTCTTT.

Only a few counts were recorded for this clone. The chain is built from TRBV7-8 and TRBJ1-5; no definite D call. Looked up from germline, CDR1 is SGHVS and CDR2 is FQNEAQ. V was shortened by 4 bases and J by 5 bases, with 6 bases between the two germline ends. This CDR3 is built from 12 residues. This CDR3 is CASSSLYQPQHF. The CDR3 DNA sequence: TGTGCCAGCAGCTCTCTCTATCAGCCCCAGCATTTT.

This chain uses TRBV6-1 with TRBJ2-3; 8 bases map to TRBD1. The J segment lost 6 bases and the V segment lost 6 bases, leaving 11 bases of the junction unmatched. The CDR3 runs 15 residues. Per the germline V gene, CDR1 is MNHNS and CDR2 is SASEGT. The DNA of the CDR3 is TGTGCCAGCAGAGACGGGACAGGATTTTTTGATACGCAGTATTTT. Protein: CASRDGTGFFDTQYF.

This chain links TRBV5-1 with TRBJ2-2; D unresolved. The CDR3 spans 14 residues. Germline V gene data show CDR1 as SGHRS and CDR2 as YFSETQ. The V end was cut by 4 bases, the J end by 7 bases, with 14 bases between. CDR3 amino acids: CASSGDSSGGELFF. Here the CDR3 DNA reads TGCGCCAGCAGCGGCGATAGCTCTGGCGGGGAGCTGTTTTTT. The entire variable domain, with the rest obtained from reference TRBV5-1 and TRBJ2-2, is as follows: KAGVTQTPRYLIKTRGQQVTLSCSPISGHRSVSWYQQTPGQGLQFLFEYFSETQRNKGNFPGRFSGRQFSNSRSEMNVSTLELGDSALYLCASSGDSSGGELFFGEGSRLTVL.

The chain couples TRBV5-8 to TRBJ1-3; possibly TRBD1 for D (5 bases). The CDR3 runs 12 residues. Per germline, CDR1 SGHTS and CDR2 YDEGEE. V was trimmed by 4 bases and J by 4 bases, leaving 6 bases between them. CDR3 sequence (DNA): TGTGCCAGCAGCCGGGGGGGAAACACCATATATTTT. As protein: CASSRGGNTIYF.